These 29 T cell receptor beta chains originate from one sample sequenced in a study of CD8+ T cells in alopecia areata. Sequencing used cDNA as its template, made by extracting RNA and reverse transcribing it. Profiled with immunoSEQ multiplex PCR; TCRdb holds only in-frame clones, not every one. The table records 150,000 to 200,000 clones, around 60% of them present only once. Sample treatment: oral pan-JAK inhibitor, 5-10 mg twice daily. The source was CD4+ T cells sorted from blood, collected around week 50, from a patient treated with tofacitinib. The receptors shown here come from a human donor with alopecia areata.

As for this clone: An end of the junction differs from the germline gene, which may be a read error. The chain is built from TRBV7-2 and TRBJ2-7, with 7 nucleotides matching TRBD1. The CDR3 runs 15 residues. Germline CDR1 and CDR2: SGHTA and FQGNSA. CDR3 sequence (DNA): TGTGCCAGCAGTTTAGACAGGGTGAGCTCCTACGAGCAGTACTTC. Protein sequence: CASSLDRVSSYEQYF.

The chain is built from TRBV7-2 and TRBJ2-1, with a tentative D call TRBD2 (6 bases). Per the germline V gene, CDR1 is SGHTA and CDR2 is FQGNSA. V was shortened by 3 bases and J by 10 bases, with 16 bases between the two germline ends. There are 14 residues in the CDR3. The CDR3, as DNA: TGTGCCAGCAGCTTCCTATTCAAGGCGGGGGAGCAGTTCTTC. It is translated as CASSFLFKAGEQFF.

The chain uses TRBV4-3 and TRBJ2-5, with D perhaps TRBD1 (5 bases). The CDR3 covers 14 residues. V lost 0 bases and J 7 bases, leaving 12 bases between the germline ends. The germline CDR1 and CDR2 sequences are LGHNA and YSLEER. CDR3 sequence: CASSQDQGLVTQYF. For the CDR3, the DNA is TGCGCCAGCAGCCAAGATCAGGGATTGGTGACCCAGTACTTC.

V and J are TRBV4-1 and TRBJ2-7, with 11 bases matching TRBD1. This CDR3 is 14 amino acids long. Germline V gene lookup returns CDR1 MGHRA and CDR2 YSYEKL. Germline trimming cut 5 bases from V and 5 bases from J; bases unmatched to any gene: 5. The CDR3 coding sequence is TGCGCCAGCAGCTATCCGGGACAGGGGGACGAGCAGTACTTC. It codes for CASSYPGQGDEQYF.

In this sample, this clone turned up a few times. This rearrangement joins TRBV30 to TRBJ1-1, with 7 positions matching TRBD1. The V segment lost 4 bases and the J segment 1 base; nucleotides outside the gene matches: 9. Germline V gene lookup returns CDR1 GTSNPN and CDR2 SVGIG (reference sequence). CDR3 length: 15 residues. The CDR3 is CAWTKPDRRNTEAFF. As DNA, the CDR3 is TGTGCCTGGACCAAACCGGACAGGCGGAACACTGAAGCTTTCTTT.

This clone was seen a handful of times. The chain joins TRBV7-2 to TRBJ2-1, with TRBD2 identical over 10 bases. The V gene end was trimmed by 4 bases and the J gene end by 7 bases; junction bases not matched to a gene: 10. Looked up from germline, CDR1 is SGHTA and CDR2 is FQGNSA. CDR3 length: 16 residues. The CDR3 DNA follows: TGTGCCAGCAGCTACCCAACTAGCGGGGCGCCAAATGAGCAGTTCTTC. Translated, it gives CASSYPTSGAPNEQFF.

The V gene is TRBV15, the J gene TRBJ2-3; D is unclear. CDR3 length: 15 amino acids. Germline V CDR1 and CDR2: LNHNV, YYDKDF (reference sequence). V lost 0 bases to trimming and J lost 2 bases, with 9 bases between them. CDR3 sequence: CATSRDLAPTDTQYF. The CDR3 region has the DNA TGTGCCACCAGCAGAGATCTGGCGCCCACAGATACGCAGTATTTT.

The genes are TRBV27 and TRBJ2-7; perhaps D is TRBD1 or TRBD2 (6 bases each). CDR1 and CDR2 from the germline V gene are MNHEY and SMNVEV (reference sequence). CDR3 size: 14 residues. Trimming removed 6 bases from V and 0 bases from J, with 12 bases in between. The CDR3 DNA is TGTGCCAGCAGGGCAACGGGGGCCTCCTACGAGCAGTACTTC. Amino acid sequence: CASRATGASYEQYF.

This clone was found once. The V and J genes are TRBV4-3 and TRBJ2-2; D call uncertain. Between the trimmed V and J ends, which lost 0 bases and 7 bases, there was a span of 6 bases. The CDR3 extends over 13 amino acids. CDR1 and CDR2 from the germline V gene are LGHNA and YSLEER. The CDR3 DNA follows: TGCGCCAGCAGCCAAGAACAAGTCGGGGAGCTGTTTTTT. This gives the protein CASSQEQVGELFF.

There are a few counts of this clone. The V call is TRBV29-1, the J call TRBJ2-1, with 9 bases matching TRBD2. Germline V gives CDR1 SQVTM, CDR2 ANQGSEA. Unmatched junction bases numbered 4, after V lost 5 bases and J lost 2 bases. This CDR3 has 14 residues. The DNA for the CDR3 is TGCAGCGTTTTTATAGCGGGGGCCTACAATGAGCAGTTCTTC. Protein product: CSVFIAGAYNEQFF.

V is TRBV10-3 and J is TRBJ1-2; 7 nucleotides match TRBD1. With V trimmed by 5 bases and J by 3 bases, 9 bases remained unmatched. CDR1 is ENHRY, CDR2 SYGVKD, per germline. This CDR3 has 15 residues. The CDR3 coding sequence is TGTGCCATCAGTTCCGTGACAGGGCTCGACTATGGCTACACCTTC. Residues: CAISSVTGLDYGYTF.

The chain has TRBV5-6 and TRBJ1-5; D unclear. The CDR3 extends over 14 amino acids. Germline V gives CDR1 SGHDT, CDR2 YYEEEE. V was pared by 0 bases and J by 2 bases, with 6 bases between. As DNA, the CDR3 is TGTGCCAGCAGCTTGGCCTGGGGCAATCAGCCCCAGCATTTT. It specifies CASSLAWGNQPQHF.

The CDR3 sequence is CASSEPGLTHTQYF. The CDR3, as DNA: TGTGCCAGCAGTGAACCCGGTCTCACTCATACGCAGTATTTT. The rearrangement uses TRBV25-1 and TRBJ2-3; the D is unclear. Between the trimmed V and J ends, which lost 2 bases and 7 bases, there was a span of 13 bases. Germline-derived CDR1 and CDR2 are MGHDK and SYGVNS. This CDR3 spans 14 amino acids.

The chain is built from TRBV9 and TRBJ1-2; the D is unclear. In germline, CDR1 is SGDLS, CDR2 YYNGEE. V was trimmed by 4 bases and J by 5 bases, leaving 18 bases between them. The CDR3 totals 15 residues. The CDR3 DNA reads TGTGCCAGCAGCAATGGTCCTCCCGGGAAGTATGGCTACACCTTC. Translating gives CASSNGPPGKYGYTF.

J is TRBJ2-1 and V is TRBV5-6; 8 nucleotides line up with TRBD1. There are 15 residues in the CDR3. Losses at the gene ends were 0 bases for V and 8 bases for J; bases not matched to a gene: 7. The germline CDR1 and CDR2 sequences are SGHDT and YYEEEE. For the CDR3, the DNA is TGTGCCAGCAGCTTGGTTACAGGGGGTGACGATGAGCAGTTCTTC. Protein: CASSLVTGGDDEQFF. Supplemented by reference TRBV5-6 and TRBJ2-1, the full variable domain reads DAGVTQSPTHLIKTRGQQVTLRCSPKSGHDTVSWYQQALGQGPQFIFQYYEEEERQRGNFPDRFSGHQFPNYSSELNVNALLLGDSALYLCASSLVTGGDDEQFFGPGTRLTVL.

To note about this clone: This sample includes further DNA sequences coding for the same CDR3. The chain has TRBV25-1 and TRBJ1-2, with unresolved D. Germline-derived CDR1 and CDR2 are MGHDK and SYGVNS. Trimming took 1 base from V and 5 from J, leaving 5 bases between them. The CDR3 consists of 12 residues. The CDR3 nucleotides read TGTGCCAGCAGTGAATCCGGTTATGGCTACACCTTC. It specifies CASSESGYGYTF.

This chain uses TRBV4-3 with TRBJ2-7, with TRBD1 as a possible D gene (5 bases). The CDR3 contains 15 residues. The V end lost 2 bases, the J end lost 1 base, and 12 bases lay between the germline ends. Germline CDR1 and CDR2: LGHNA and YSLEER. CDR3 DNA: TGCGCCAGCAGCCAACACATCCAGGGTTCCTACGAGCAGTACTTC. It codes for CASSQHIQGSYEQYF.

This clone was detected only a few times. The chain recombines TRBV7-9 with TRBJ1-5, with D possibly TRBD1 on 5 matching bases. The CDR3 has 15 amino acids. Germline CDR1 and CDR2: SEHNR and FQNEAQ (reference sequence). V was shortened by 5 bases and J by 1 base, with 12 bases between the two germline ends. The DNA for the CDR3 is TGTGCCAGCAGCCCCCCGGGGGACAGCAATCAGCCCCAGCATTTT. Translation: CASSPPGDSNQPQHF.

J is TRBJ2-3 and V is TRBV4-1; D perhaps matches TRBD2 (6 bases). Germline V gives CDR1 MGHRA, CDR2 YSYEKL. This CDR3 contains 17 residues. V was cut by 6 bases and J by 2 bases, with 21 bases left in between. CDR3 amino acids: CASRLIHGTYNTDTQYF. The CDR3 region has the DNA TGCGCCAGCAGACTAATACACGGGACTTATAACACAGATACGCAGTATTTT.

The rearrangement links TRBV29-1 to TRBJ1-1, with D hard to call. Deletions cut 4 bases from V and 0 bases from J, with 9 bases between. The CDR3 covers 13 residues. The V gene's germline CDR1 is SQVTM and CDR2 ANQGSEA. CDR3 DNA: TGCAGCGTTGTTCAGGTACTGAACACTGAAGCTTTCTTT. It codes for CSVVQVLNTEAFF. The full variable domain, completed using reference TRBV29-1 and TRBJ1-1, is SAVISQKPSRDICQRGTSLTIQCQVDSQVTMMFWYRQQPGQSLTLIATANQGSEATYESGFVIDKFPISRPNLTFSTLTVSNMSPEDSSIYLCSVVQVLNTEAFFGQGTRLTVV.

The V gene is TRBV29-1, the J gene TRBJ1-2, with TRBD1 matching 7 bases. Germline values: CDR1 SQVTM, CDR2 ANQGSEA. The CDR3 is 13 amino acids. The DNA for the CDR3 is TGCAGTACGACAGGGAGAGCTAACTATGGCTACACCTTC. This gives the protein CSTTGRANYGYTF.

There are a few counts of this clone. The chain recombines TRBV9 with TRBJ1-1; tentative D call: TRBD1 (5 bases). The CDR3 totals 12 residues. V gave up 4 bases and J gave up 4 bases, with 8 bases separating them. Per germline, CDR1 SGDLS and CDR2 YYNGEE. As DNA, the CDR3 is TGTGCCAGCAGCTTTCAGGGCACTGAAGCTTTCTTT. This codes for CASSFQGTEAFF.

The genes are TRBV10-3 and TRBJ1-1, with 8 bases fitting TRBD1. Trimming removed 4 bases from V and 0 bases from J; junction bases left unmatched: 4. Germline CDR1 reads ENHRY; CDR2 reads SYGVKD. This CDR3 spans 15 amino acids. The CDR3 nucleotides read TGTGCCATCAGTGCGGGGACAGGCATGAACACTGAAGCTTTCTTT. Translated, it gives CAISAGTGMNTEAFF.

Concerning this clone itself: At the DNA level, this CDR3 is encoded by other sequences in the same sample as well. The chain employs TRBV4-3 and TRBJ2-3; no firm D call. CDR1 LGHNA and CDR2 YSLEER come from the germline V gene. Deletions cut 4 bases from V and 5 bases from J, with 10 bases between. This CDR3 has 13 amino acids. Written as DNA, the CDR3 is TGCGCCAGCAGCCCGCGCCTGGGAGATACGCAGTATTTT. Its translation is CASSPRLGDTQYF.

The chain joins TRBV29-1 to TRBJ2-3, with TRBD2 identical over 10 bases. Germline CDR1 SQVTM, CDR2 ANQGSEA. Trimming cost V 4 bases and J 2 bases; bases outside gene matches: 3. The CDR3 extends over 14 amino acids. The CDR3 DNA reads TGCAGCGTTGTGGGACTAGCGAACACAGATACGCAGTATTTT. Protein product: CSVVGLANTDTQYF.

CDR3 residues: CSVEMDRGLHGYTF. CDR3 sequence (DNA): TGCAGCGTTGAAATGGACAGGGGGCTTCATGGCTACACCTTC. This chain joins TRBV29-1 and TRBJ1-2; 11 nucleotides match TRBD1. Losses at the gene ends were 2 bases for V and 6 bases for J; bases not matched to a gene: 5. The CDR3 contains 14 residues. Germline assignment: CDR1 SQVTM and CDR2 ANQGSEA.

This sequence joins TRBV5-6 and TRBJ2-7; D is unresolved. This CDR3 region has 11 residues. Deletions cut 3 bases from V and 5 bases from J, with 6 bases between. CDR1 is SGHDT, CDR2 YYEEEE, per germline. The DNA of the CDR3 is TGTGCCAGCAGCTGGTTGGACGAGCAGTACTTC. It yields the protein CASSWLDEQYF.

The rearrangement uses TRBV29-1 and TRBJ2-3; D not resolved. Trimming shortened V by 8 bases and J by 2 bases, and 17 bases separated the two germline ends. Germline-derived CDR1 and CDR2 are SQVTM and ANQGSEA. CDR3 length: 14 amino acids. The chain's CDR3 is CSLSDVRSTDTQYF. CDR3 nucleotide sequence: TGCAGCCTCTCTGACGTCCGGTCCACAGATACGCAGTATTTT.

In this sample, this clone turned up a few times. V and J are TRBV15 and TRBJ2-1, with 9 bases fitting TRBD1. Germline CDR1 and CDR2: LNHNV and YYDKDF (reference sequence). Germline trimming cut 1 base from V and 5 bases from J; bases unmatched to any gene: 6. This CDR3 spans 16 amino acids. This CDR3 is CATSRAGGQGNNEQFF. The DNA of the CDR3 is TGTGCCACCAGCAGAGCAGGTGGACAGGGGAACAATGAGCAGTTCTTC.